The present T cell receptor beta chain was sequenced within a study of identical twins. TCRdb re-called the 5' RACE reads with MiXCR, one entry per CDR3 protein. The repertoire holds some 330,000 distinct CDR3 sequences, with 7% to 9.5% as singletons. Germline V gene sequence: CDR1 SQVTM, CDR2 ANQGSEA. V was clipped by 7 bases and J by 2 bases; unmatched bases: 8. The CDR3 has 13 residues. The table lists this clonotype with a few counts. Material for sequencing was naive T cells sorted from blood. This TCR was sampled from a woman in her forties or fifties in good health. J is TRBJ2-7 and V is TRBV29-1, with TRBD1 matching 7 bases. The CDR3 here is CSGRTGMAYEQYF. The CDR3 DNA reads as TGCAGCGGCCGGACAGGAATGGCCTACGAGCAGTACTTC.